This TCR beta chain was identified in a study of cytomegalovirus exposure and HLA in healthy donors (dated by TCRdb to about 2017). For the wider study: An earlier analysis of a few hundred of the donors reported over 250 Gb of sequence data and approximately 120 million unique TCR beta sequences obtained from about 180 million T cells. Typing coverage varied by locus: 629-630 donors for A, B, C, DRB1 and DQB1; 500 to 550 for DQA1; some 610 for DPA1; about 450 for DPB1. HLA typing included class I and class II loci at four-digit resolution. Alongside the repertoire data, information on donor age, sex, ethnicity and CMV serostatus was compiled. The aim of the study was to test whether cataloging public T cell receptors could identify signatures of past pathogen exposure. Among the approximately 420 genotyped donors, around 81% belonged to the genetic ancestry cluster associated with self-reported Caucasian donors. To predict cytomegalovirus infection status, the study combined high-throughput TCR immunosequencing, statistical association of individual TCRs with disease status, and machine learning. Among almost 400 genotyped donors of the cohort, an average of about 240,000 unique TCR beta nucleotide sequences were sequenced per donor, around 18% of them non-productive. Four to six DR-DQ haplotypes were handled as single units for association and clustering, since linkage in the cohort was strong. Besides the first cohort of around 700 subjects, a separate validation cohort made up of 120 different subjects was used. A later genetic analysis took genome-wide SNP genotypes for about 65% of the 666 donors and used that subset as a discovery cohort. An earlier analysis of nearly 600 of the donors applied high-throughput TCR beta sequencing to assess whether each TCR beta V gene segment acted as functional or pseudogenic. Around 320 gigabases of sequencing data and some 85 million unique TCR sequences were included in an early release covering around 650 HLA-typed donors. Using immunosequencing, the study profiled T cell repertoires from about 620 subjects and related those repertoires to cytomegalovirus serostatus. A later analysis re-analyzed previously published TCR beta repertoires from roughly 630 donors and added high-resolution HLA genotyping to study TCR occurrence patterns. The later analysis used no new phenotypic data to find candidate immune exposures, relying instead on TCR beta sequences and their occurrence across donors. Every discovery cohort repertoire had been produced on one sequencing platform. Summary of the overall study and its limitations: The study gave a list of 150 to 200 TCR beta chains associated with cytomegalovirus. Most CMV-associated TCR beta chains appeared to be HLA-restricted in a later analysis, and the HLA associations seemed to be driven largely by CMV exposure. The sequencing pipeline was judged likely to have produced a cluster of highly shared sequence variants as a technical artifact. V-gene and J-gene trimming of TCR beta chains was associated with a missense DCLRE1C variant in a later genetic analysis, and the association was replicated in an independent cohort. Assigning TCR associations to individual alleles was difficult when HLA alleles, especially DR and DQ, strongly co-occurred. In vitro tests confirmed that three of the cytomegalovirus-associated TCR beta chains recognize cytomegalovirus antigens. Because HLA typing was missing for some donors at each locus, association tests included only the typed subset. A later genetic analysis reported fewer N-insertions in productive TCRs among donors in an Asian-associated ancestry cluster than the roughly 700-donor mean. A further reported finding was that TCR beta sequences accurately predicted the HLA-A and HLA-B alleles for most subjects in the first cohort. Only TCR beta chains were sequenced in this cohort, and the absence of alpha or paired-chain data limited detectable features. Sequencing depth was assumed to be roughly uniform across donors in the presence/absence analyses, though that assumption may not hold. In a later analysis, around 15,000 TCR beta sequences were associated with specific HLA alleles at a false discovery rate of 0.05. Linkage disequilibrium might explain the correlated functional status among segregating V segments, but an unknown experimental factor could not be ruled out. In a later analysis, HLA-associated TCR beta chains were found to be more clonally expanded and to have lower generation probabilities than equally common non-associated chains. While some public TCRs were present in many individuals, most TCR sequences turned up only very rarely across donors. In a later analysis, the rate of TCR association differed among HLA loci, with DRB1 alleles having the most associated TCRs and HLA-C alleles having the fewest. According to a later analysis, parvovirus B19, influenza, CMV and Epstein-Barr virus appeared linked to several top co-occurrence clusters. The classifier was reported to diagnose cytomegalovirus status with high specificity and sensitivity in both the original and validation cohorts. In an earlier analysis of some 500 of the donors, most TCR beta V segments were observed in productive rearrangements about 87% or about 30% of the time, broadly matching IMGT annotations. Because counts were too low, some 16 rarely observed V segments, including chromosome 9 orphons, were excluded from the earlier analysis of fewer than 650 of the donors. According to the authors, the approach could potentially be generalized to other disease states and immunological phenotypes. CMV serostatus was the only immune exposure information available for the cohort. Because the 87-base-pair reads could not distinguish some IMGT-functional V segments, including TRBV6-2 and TRBV6-3, those segments were excluded.

Looking up the germline V gene yields CDR1 MNHNS and CDR2 SASEGT. V lost 6 bases and J lost 10 bases; the stretch between them is 13 bases long. Including the terminal cysteine and phenylalanine, the CDR3 comprises 13 residues. The kept DNA is CDR3 alone, 39 bases in frame from the first base. As for this clone: What this receptor recognizes is not known.

Libraries came from the immunoSEQ multiplex PCR assay. A mixture of 60 forward primers for TCR Vbeta segments and 13 reverse primers for TCR Jbeta segments was used in the multiplex PCR. Amplification of the CDR3 region of rearranged TCR beta genes was performed with a multiplex PCR assay on genomic DNA. Amplified TCR beta libraries were sequenced as 87-base-pair reads on the Illumina HiSeq System. From the authors' description of their analysis: In a later analysis, some 80 million unique TCR beta chains were counted across the roughly 670 repertoires, and roughly 11 million of these chains were shared by at least two donors. To remove PCR and sequencing errors, raw reads were error-corrected and collapsed into unique sequences using a nearest-neighbor algorithm that merged closely related sequences. CDR3 sequences were aligned to IMGT reference sequences to assign V, D and J gene segments. Each retained sequence needed at least a six-nucleotide match to both a V gene segment and a J gene segment. Rearrangements were classified as productive when the CDR3 lacked stop codons and remained in frame with V and J, and all other rearrangements were classified as non-productive. Following IMGT convention, CDR3 was defined as the stretch from the second conserved V-encoded cysteine to the conserved J-encoded phenylalanine. The earlier analysis of a few hundred of the donors excluded sequences that lacked an unambiguous match to a single V gene segment. In an earlier analysis of approximately 500 of the donors, a V segment was called functional when productive rearrangements were above 56.7%, and segregating when the standard deviation between donors exceeded 5%. To diagnose cytomegalovirus status from the catalog of TCR beta chain sequences, a statistical classification framework was built. In a later analysis, TCR nucleotide sequences were compared against IMGT/GENE-DB human TR gene sequences so that V and J genes could be assigned. The TCRdist pipeline was used in a later analysis to assign CDR3 sequences and most-parsimonious VDJ recombination scenarios. In a later analysis, every TCR beta chain was defined by the combination of its CDR3 amino acid sequence and its V-gene family, and reads without a unique V-gene family were dropped. In a later analysis, nearly 600 highly shared, low-generation-probability nucleotide sequences were removed to address suspected cross-contamination and a sequencing artifact. For each public chain, a later analysis derived a clonal expansion index from normalized ranks of inferred template counts within each repertoire. Generation probabilities in a later analysis came from a VDJ recombination model fitted to out-of-frame rearrangements, and those results were checked against IGoR. In a later analysis, TCR-TCR, TCR-HLA and TCR-CMV co-occurrence was scored with hypergeometric tests, and a repertoire-size bias correction was applied to TCR pairs. To estimate false discovery rates, a later analysis permuted the HLA or CMV assignments 20 times. In a later analysis, co-occurring TCRs were grouped with DBSCAN, and TCRdist sequence similarity was added when clustering was performed within HLA-allele-positive subsets. Repertoires with fewer than 30,000 or more than 120,000 public chains were left out of co-occurrence clustering, as were about 5 repertoires with anomalous nucleotide sharing. Not all clones reach the TCRdb copy of this immuneACCESS table, which keeps in-frame sequences only. Checked studies attribute under half of the gap to unresolved V genes and leave the rest unexplained. For V, J and clone size, that table is used; D and trimming come from the DNA. The sample's records list 200,000 or so clones. Roughly 0.74% of the sample is in the top ten clones.

The cohort comprised 666 healthy bone marrow donors. All cohort members were sampled while nominally healthy, although unrecorded immune exposures were likely present. The donor was CMV seronegative and was included in the group of hundreds of seronegative cohort members. A peripheral blood sample was collected from each donor, and TCR beta sequencing was performed on peripheral blood mononuclear cells. The Qiagen DNeasy Blood Extraction Kit was used to extract genomic DNA from the blood cell samples. Sequencing was done on a sample of PBMCs. This TCR was recovered from a boy between 5 and 17 years old in good health and CMV-seronegative. The rearrangement combines TRBV6-1 with TRBJ1-6, with no confidently assigned D gene. In nucleotide form, the sequence is TGTGCCAGCAGCCCTACTGGTCACTCACCCCTCCACTTT. Translated, this gives CASSPTGHSPLHF.